Below, one TCR beta chain is given with its context. The data are from a study of blood T cell repertoires in COVID-19. On the study more broadly: COVID-19 samples collected from the United States, Italy and Spain covered acute and convalescent phases. The cDNA or gDNA used as material had been derived from T cells, B-cell-depleted T cells, or PBMCs.

Participants spanned ages roughly 18 to 90 years and resided in roughly 22 US areas. Original processing methods: Reference gene primers were amplified, and this amplification served to estimate nucleated cell counts. Some clones are missing from TCRdb's copy, which holds only in-frame ones; the method was immunoSEQ multiplex PCR. V, J and clone size are taken as reported in that table, and D and trimming were inferred from the DNA itself. The sample lists approximately 190,000 clones, less than 85% seen once, with approximately 4.7% in the top ten. The CDR3 covers 14 residues. The V gene lost 4 bases and the J gene lost 4 bases, with 14 bases spanning the gap. Germline V gives CDR1 GTSNPN, CDR2 SVGIG (reference sequence).

The V and J genes are TRBV30 and TRBJ1-3; tentative D call: TRBD1 (5 bases). The sequence was collected from a woman aged 55-75 years with acute COVID-19. The specimen sequenced was PBMCs or T cells enriched from blood (not recorded which). The CDR3 loop is CAWNQGVVGNTIYF. The CDR3 coding sequence is TGTGCCTGGAACCAGGGTGTTGTAGGAAACACCATATATTTT.